This TCR beta chain was profiled in a study of T cell responses to AZD1222 COVID-19 vaccine (dated by TCRdb to the early 2020s). Context from the whole study: Because spike-specific TCR depth and breadth did not differ between the two schedules, AZD1222 recipients who got a second dose at roughly 4 weeks were pooled with those who got a second dose at roughly 12 weeks. Enrollment into the trials was organized by age into subgroups of 18-55, 56-69 and 70-plus years, and those subgroups contained roughly 150, 30 and 60 TCR-sequenced participants, respectively. TCR sequencing covered 233 trial participants: 207 given two doses of AZD1222 and around 26 given two doses of MenACWY control vaccine. The study at large found these results: The 56-69-year group was small, and its depth increase did not reach significance, likely because of low power. Because no day 14 peak-response samples were available, repertoires were characterized only after the peak T cell response. Conclusions about previously exposed vaccinees were limited because only a handful of AZD1222 recipients were SARS-CoV-2 seropositive at baseline. Participants were mostly white British and included more females than males, and it was suggested by the authors that clonal diversity may have been underestimated. Reportedly, almost half of the unique spike-specific TCRs recognized epitopes lying outside the regions that are mutated in the B.1.351 and B.1.1.7 variants. The vaccine-associated CD4 TCRs covered the entire spike protein, and the dominant responses fell in regions 160-218 and 743-854. After two AZD1222 doses, both the breadth and the depth of spike-specific TCRs were significantly higher than at day 0 and than in MenACWY recipients.

This specimen's time point label, interpreted: baseline before first vaccination. Samples from vaccinated people were obtained from the UK trials COV001 and COV002, which included a single-blind randomized controlled phase 2/3 trial of AZD1222 (ChAdOx1 nCoV-19) in healthy adults. For TCRbeta chain sequencing, PBMC samples were collected from trial participants at day 0 and at day 28 after the second dose. The cysteine opens and the phenylalanine closes a CDR3 of 13 amino acids. The entry retains the CDR3 DNA only, 39 bases that are in frame from base 1. In the germline V gene, CDR1 corresponds to MNHEY and CDR2 to SVGAGI. V lost 2 bases and J lost 6 bases; the stretch between them is 10 bases long. On this clone: Its antigen is currently not known. Per-nucleotide qualities are absent, and no much larger clonotype sits a single base away.

The CDR3 regions of human TCRbeta chains were analyzed by immunosequencing. Concerning the study's data processing: TCRs in the repertoires were compared against a reference library of SARS-CoV-2-specific TCRs that had been generated with the MIRA antigen-specificity platform. Breadth was defined as the fraction of unique TCRs that were SARS-CoV-2-associated. Depth was defined as the fraction of total T cells that were SARS-CoV-2-associated. Using the MIRA data, each spike-specific TCR was mapped to the spike region that the TCR reacts to and placed in a CD4 or CD8 class. Log10-transformed breadth and depth values were compared by one-way ANOVA with Sidak's multiple comparisons tests. This immuneACCESS table, as held by TCRdb, lists in-frame sequences with V and J called but not all clones. Of the missing ones, under half trace to an unresolved V gene in checked studies; the others have no known cause. V and J calls and clone size are copied from that table; D and trimming were computed from the DNA. The sample table holds 150,000 to 200,000 clones, of which 85% to 95% were seen once. The ten biggest clones cover about 10% of the sample.

Sequencing used peripheral blood, obtained on day 0 of AZD1222 vaccination. The chain links TRBV6-5 with TRBJ1-1; no D gene call is confident. This TCR derives from an adult in good health. The CDR3 reads CASSYNGEAEAFF. The DNA is TGTGCCAGCAGTTACAATGGAGAAGCTGAAGCTTTCTTT.